The 13 T cell receptor beta chains reported below all come from one sample, sequenced in a study of beta chain features in type 1 diabetes. What was sequenced were expressed TCRB transcripts, since all of the isolated RNA had been reverse transcribed. Assay used: immunoSEQ multiplex PCR; TCRdb lists only in-frame clones, some missing. This table holds over 40,000 clones, around 52% found once. Sequencing used Tregs from blood. These receptors were obtained from a woman between 18 and 30 years old in good health.

The chain is built from TRBV7-9 and TRBJ1-2, with no clear D. Per the germline V gene, CDR1 is SEHNR and CDR2 is FQNEAQ (reference sequence). Trimming pared 1 base from V and 8 bases from J, leaving 8 bases between. CDR3 length: 12 residues. Here the CDR3 DNA reads TGTGCCAGCAGCTTAGTCGGCGGGGGCTACACCTTC. Its protein is CASSLVGGGYTF. The full variable domain, its missing parts supplied by reference TRBV7-9 and TRBJ1-2, is DTGVSQNPRHKITKRGQNVTFRCDPISEHNRLYWYRQTLGQGPEFLTYFQNEAQLEKSRLLSDRFSAERPKGSFSTLEIQRTEQGDSAMYLCASSLVGGGYTFGSGTRLTVV.

This chain joins TRBV11-3 and TRBJ2-5; 9 bases line up with TRBD2. V gave up 5 bases and J gave up 4 bases; unmatched junction bases: 8. CDR3 size: 15 residues. The germline V gene encodes CDR1 SGHNT and CDR2 YENEEA. The CDR3 sequence is CASSLGTSKGETQYF. The CDR3 nucleotides are TGTGCCAGCAGCCTCGGGACTAGCAAAGGAGAGACCCAGTACTTC. The full variable domain, in which reference TRBV11-3 and TRBJ2-5 provide the parts outside the CDR3, is EAGVVQSPRYKIIEKKQPVAFWCNPISGHNTLYWYLQNLGQGPELLIRYENEEAVDDSQLPKDRFSAERLKGVDSTLKIQPAELGDSAVYLCASSLGTSKGETQYFGPGTRLLVL.

The V call is TRBV29-1, the J call TRBJ1-2; 12 bases fit TRBD1. This CDR3 has 15 amino acids. The J segment lost 7 bases and the V segment lost 6 bases, leaving 12 bases of the junction unmatched. The germline V gene has CDR1 SQVTM and CDR2 ANQGSEA. The CDR3 region has the DNA TGCAGCGTCACCGGGACAGGGGGCGAGCGTGGTGGCTACACCTTC. Translating gives CSVTGTGGERGGYTF.

The gene calls are TRBV7-3 and TRBJ1-5, with TRBD1 matching 7 bases. This CDR3 has 15 amino acids. Germline-derived CDR1 and CDR2 are SGHTA and FQGTGA. With 0 bases clipped from V and 6 bases from J, the junction kept 5 bases outside the gene matches. Written as DNA, the CDR3 is TGTGCCAGCAGCTTAACAGGGGGCGTTGGTCAGCCCCAGCATTTT. It specifies CASSLTGGVGQPQHF.

This chain links TRBV13 with TRBJ2-3, with D tentatively TRBD2 (6 bases). Germline V CDR1 and CDR2: PRHDT, FYEKMQ (reference sequence). The V end lost 0 bases, the J end lost 2 bases, and 12 bases lay between the germline ends. This CDR3 contains 16 residues. For the CDR3, the DNA is TGTGCCAGCAGCTTAGGCCCGGGAGTTTACACAGATACGCAGTATTTT. It yields the protein CASSLGPGVYTDTQYF.

This chain connects TRBV28 to TRBJ2-1; tentatively, D is TRBD2 (6 bases). Trimming pared 1 base from V and 15 bases from J, leaving 16 bases between. The CDR3 totals 13 residues. CDR1 MDHEN and CDR2 SYDVKM come from the germline V gene. The chain's CDR3 is CASSLLVSEGPFF. The CDR3 DNA is TGTGCCAGCAGTTTATTAGTTTCGGAGGGTCCGTTCTTC.

The chain uses TRBV7-9 and TRBJ2-7; 12 positions match TRBD1. Per germline, CDR1 SEHNR and CDR2 FQNEAQ (reference sequence). The CDR3 sequence is 14 residues long. J lost 2 bases, V lost 8 bases, and 4 bases had no gene match. This CDR3 reads CASGDRGLTYEQYF. CDR3 bases: TGTGCCAGCGGGGACAGGGGGCTCACCTACGAGCAGTACTTC.

The rearrangement joins TRBV29-1 to TRBJ1-2; weak D call: TRBD1 (5 bases). Trimming took 6 bases from V and 5 from J, leaving 16 bases between them. This CDR3 has 13 residues. Germline assignment: CDR1 SQVTM and CDR2 ANQGSEA. The CDR3 loop reads CSVRSTGDYGYTF. CDR3 nucleotide sequence: TGCAGCGTCCGCTCTACAGGAGATTATGGCTACACCTTC.

V and J are TRBV28 and TRBJ1-5, with 7 bases identical to TRBD1. V shed 6 bases, J shed 4 bases, and the junction held 6 bases outside the gene matches. The length of the CDR3 is 14 residues. Germline V gives CDR1 MDHEN, CDR2 SYDVKM. CDR3 loop: CASRQGFENQPQHF. CDR3 nucleotides: TGTGCCAGCAGACAGGGGTTTGAAAATCAGCCCCAGCATTTT.

This chain links TRBV2 with TRBJ1-4; D gene uncertain. V lost 4 bases and J 13 bases, leaving 10 bases between the germline ends. The CDR3 is 11 residues long. Germline V gene data show CDR1 as SNHLY and CDR2 as FYNNEI. The CDR3 DNA follows: TGTGCCAGCAGTGTTGTCAGAGGACTGTTTTTT. Its translation: CASSVVRGLFF.

The CDR3 DNA sequence: TGCGCCAGCAGCCAAGACAACAATCAGCCCCAGCATTTT. Its translation is CASSQDNNQPQHF. This chain connects TRBV4-3 to TRBJ1-5, with D hard to call. V was shortened by 0 bases and J by 3 bases, with 3 bases between the two germline ends. Germline V lookup: CDR1 LGHNA, CDR2 YSLEER. The CDR3 is made up of 13 amino acids.

This clone turned up a few times. The chain has TRBV4-3 and TRBJ2-3, with D maybe TRBD2 (6 bases). The CDR3 loop spans 16 amino acids. Germline CDR1 reads LGHNA; CDR2 reads YSLEER. Trimming left V 3 bases short and J 2 bases short, with 15 bases between. CDR3 nucleotides: TGCGCCAGCAGCCAGGATATTCGGGACTTCACAGATACGCAGTATTTT. This encodes CASSQDIRDFTDTQYF.

The CDR3 loop reads CASSEGIGSLHEQFF. In nucleotides, the CDR3 is TGTGCCAGCAGTGAAGGAATAGGGAGTCTCCATGAGCAGTTCTTC. The genes are TRBV6-1 and TRBJ2-1; D might be TRBD2 (5 bases). V was trimmed by 1 base and J by 8 bases, leaving 15 bases between them. The CDR3 runs 15 residues. The germline V gene encodes CDR1 MNHNS and CDR2 SASEGT.